The rows below give T cell receptor beta chains drawn from one sample of a study of CD8+ T cells in alopecia areata. Method: immunoSEQ multiplex PCR; TCRdb's copy keeps in-frame clones and lacks some. The sample gives about 140,000 clones, about 59% of which show up once; more than 15% is in the top ten. Sequenced material: CD8+ T cells sorted from blood, taken at week 4, from a patient treated with tofacitinib. The receptor set was obtained from a human donor with alopecia areata. The CDR3 runs from the conserved cysteine through the conserved F or W. D genes are given only for firm matches. The size field is filled for only some rows; it gives once, few, many or a size class.

>TRBJ1-2|-|-|13|TRBV27
TGTGCCAGCAGTTTATCCCCTTCTTGGGCGAGGACCTTC
CASSLSPSWARTF
>TRBJ2-3|few|TRBD1|14|TRBV6-5
TGTGCCAGCAGCCCAGGACAGGGCACAGATACGCAGTATTTT
CASSPGQGTDTQYF
>TRBJ1-6|once|-|15|TRBV11-2
TGTGCCAGCAGCTTAAGGGTTACAGGAAATTCACCCCTCCACTTT
CASSLRVTGNSPLHF
>TRBJ2-7|-|TRBD1|14|TRBV9
TGTGCCAGCAGCCCGCGGGACAGGGGTTACGAGCAGTACTTC
CASSPRDRGYEQYF
>TRBJ1-4|-|-|12|TRBV27
TGTGCCAGCAGTTTAAGGGGTGAAAAACTGTTTTTT
CASSLRGEKLFF
>TRBJ2-7|few|-|14|TRBV7-9
TGTGCCAGCAGCTTAGTGGACGACTCCTACGAGCAGTACTTC
CASSLVDDSYEQYF
>TRBJ2-7|-|-|12|TRBV29-1
TGCAGCGTTGATGAGGGATCCTACGAGCAGTACTTC
CSVDEGSYEQYF
>TRBJ1-4|-|-|11|TRBV25-1
TGTGCCAGCAGTGAGTGGGAAAAACTGTTTTTT
CASSEWEKLFF
>TRBJ2-5|-|-|16|TRBV6-5
TGTGCCAGCAGTTCATCCAGGGGACGTATGGGAGAGACCCAGTACTTC
CASSSSRGRMGETQYF
>TRBJ2-7|-|-|13|TRBV13
TGTGCCAGCAGCTCAGGGACGTCCTACGAGCAGTACTTC
CASSSGTSYEQYF
>TRBJ1-2|-|-|14|TRBV5-1
TGCGCCAGCAGCATTTACGGGGGGCACTATGGCTACACCTTC
CASSIYGGHYGYTF
>TRBJ1-1|-|-|14|TRBV29-1
TGCAGCGTTGAATCGGGGGGCGGAGGCACTGAAGCTTTCTTT
CSVESGGGGTEAFF
>TRBJ2-3|many|-|14|TRBV27
TGTGCCAGCCGCCAGGTCTTAAGCACAGATACGCAGTATTTT
CASRQVLSTDTQYF
>TRBJ2-1|-|-|15|TRBV15
TGTGCCACCAGCAGGGACGGGACGCTTTACAATGAGCAGTTCTTC
CATSRDGTLYNEQFF
>TRBJ2-7|-|-|11|TRBV27
TGTGCCAGCTCTGGAGGTTGGGAGCAGTACTTC
CASSGGWEQYF
>TRBJ1-1|once|TRBD1|13|TRBV6-5
TGTGCCAGCAGATATACAGGGGTAACTGAAGCTTTCTTT
CASRYTGVTEAFF